The clone carrying this T cell receptor (beta chain) was picked up many times. The sample originates from a study of neurological immune-mediated disorders. The germline V gene encodes CDR1 DFQATT and CDR2 SNEGSKA (reference sequence). Trimming stripped 3 bases from V and 3 bases from J, with 15 bases between. The CDR3 length is 14 residues. Whenever a sequencing run was performed, it yielded over 170 million TCR-beta sequences from 15-18 subjects. Each CDR3 protein is one row after TCRdb ran MiXCR on the 5' RACE reads. Seen here are about 15,000 distinct CDR3 sequences, around 3.4% observed once, and the top ten hold roughly a fifth.

This TCR derives from a woman aged 40 to 49 in good health. J is TRBJ2-7 and V is TRBV20-1, with a weak D call TRBD1 (5 bases). The specimen sequenced was CD8+ T cells from blood. CDR3 residues: CSARAVGQGYEQYF. The CDR3 nucleotides read TGCAGTGCTAGGGCGGTCGGGCAGGGCTACGAGCAGTACTTC.